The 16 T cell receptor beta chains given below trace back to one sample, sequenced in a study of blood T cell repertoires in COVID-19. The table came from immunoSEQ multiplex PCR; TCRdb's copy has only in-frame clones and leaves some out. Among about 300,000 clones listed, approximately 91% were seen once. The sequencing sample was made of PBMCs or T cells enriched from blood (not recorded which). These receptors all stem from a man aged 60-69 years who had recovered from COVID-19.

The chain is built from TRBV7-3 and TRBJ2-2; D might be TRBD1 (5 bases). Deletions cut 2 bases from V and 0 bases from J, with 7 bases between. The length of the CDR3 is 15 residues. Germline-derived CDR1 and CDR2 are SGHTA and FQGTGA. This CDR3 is CASSLWGPNTGELFF. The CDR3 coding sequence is TGTGCCAGCAGCTTATGGGGCCCGAACACCGGGGAGCTGTTTTTT.

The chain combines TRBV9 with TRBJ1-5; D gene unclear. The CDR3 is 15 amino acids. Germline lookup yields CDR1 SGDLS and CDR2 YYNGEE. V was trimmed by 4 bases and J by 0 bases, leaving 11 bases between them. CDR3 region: CASSPTTNSNQPQHF. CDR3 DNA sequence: TGTGCCAGCAGCCCTACGACTAATAGCAATCAGCCCCAGCATTTT. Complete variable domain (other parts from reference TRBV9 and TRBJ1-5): DSGVTQTPKHLITATGQRVTLRCSPRSGDLSVYWYQQSLDQGLQFLIQYYNGEERAKGNILERFSAQQFPDLHSELNLSSLELGDSALYFCASSPTTNSNQPQHFGDGTRLSIL.

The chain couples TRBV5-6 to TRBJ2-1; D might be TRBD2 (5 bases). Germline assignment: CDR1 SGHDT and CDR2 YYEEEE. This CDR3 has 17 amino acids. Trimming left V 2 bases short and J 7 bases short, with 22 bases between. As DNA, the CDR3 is TGTGCCAGCAGCTTATTAAATTCTGGGAGTCCGGAGAATGAGCAGTTCTTC. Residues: CASSLLNSGSPENEQFF.

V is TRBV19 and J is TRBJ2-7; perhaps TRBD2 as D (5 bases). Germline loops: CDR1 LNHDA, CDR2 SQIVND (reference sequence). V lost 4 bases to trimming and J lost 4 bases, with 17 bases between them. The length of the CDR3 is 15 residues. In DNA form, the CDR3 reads TGTGCCAGTAGTAGGAGGACCCCCGGCGGGTACGAGCAGTACTTC. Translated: CASSRRTPGGYEQYF.

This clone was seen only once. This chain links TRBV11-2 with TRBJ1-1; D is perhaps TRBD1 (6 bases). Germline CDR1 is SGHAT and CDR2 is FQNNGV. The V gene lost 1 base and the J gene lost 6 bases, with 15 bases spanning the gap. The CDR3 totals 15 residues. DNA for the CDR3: TGTGCCAGCAGCTTAGTGGGTGGGGGCCTAGCTGAAGCTTTCTTT. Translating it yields CASSLVGGGLAEAFF.

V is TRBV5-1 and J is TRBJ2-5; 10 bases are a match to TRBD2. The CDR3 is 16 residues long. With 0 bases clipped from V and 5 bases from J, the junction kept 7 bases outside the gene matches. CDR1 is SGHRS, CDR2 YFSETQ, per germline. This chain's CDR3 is CASSLAVAGGLETQYF. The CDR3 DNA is TGCGCCAGCAGCTTGGCTGTAGCGGGAGGTTTGGAGACCCAGTACTTC.

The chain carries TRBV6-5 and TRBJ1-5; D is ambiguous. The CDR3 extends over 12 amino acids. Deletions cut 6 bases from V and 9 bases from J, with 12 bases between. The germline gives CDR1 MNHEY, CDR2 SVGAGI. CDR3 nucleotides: TGTGCCAGCAGCGATCTAGGTCTGCCCCAGCATTTT. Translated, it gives CASSDLGLPQHF.

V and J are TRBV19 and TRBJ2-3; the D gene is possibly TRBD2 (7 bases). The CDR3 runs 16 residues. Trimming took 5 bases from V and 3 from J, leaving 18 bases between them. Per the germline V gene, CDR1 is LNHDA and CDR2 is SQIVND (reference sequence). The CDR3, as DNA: TGTGCCAGTAGTGACGGCGGGGGCCATTTTACAGATACGCAGTATTTT. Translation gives CASSDGGGHFTDTQYF.

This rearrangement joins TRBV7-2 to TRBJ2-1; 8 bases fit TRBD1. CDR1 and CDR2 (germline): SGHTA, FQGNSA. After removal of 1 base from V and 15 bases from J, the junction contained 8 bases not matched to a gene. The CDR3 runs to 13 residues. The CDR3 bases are TGTGCCAGCAGCTTAGGCCGGGACAGGCAATTGTTCTTC. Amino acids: CASSLGRDRQLFF. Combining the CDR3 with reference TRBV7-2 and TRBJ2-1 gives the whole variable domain GAGVSQSPSNKVTEKGKDVELRCDPISGHTALYWYRQSLGQGLEFLIYFQGNSAPDKSGLPSDRFSAERTGGSVSTLTIQRTQQEDSAVYLCASSLGRDRQLFFGPGTRLTVL.

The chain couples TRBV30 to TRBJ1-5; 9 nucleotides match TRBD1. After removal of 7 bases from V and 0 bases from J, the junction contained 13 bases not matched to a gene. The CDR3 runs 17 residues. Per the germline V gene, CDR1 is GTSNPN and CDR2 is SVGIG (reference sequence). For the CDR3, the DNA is TGTGCCTTTACCCCGCCGACAGGGGGTCGTAGCAATCAGCCCCAGCATTTT. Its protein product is CAFTPPTGGRSNQPQHF.

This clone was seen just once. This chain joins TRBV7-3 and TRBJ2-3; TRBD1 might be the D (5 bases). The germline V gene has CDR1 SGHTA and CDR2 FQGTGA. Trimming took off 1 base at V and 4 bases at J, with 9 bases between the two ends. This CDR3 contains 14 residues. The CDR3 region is CASSLRYRSDTQYF. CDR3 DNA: TGTGCCAGCAGCTTAAGGTACAGGTCAGATACGCAGTATTTT.

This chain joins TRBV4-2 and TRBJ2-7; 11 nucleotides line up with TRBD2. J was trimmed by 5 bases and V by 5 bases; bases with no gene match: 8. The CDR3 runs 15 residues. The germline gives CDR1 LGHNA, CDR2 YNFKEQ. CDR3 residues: CASSSTSGSPHEQYF. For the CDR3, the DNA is TGTGCCAGCAGCTCCACTAGCGGGAGTCCCCACGAGCAGTACTTC.

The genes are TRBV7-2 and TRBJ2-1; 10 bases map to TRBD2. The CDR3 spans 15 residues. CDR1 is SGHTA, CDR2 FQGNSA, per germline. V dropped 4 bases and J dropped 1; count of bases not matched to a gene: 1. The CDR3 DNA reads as TGTGCCAGCAGCTCGGGACTAGCGTCCTACAATGAGCAGTTCTTC. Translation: CASSSGLASYNEQFF.

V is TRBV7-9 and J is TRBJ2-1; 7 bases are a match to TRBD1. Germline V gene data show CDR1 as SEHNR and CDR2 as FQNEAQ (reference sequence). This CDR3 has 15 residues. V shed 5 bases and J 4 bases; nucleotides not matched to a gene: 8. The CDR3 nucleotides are TGTGCCAGCAGCGAGCGACAGGGCCAATACAATGAGCAGTTCTTC. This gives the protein CASSERQGQYNEQFF.

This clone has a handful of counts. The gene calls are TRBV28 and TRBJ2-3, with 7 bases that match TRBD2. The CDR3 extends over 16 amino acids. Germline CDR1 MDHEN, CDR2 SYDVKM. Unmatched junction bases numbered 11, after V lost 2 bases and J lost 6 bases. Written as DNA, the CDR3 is TGTGCCAGCAGTTTACGACTAAGCGGGGCCGGGGATACGCAGTATTTT. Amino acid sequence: CASSLRLSGAGDTQYF.

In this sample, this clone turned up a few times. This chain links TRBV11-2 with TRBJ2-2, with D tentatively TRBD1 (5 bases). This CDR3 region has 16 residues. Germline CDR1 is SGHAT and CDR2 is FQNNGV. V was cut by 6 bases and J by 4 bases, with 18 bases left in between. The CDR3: CASRVGADISTGELFF. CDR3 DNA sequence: TGTGCCAGCAGAGTAGGGGCAGATATAAGCACCGGGGAGCTGTTTTTT.